This TCR beta chain appears in the sequencing data of a study of control samples from healthy donors and cancer patients. The CDR3 has 16 amino acids. V lost 8 bases, J lost 5 bases, and 24 bases lay in between. The germline V gene encodes CDR1 SGHTA and CDR2 FQGNSA. Only in-frame clones appear in the TCRdb table, and some are missing; sequencing was by immunoSEQ multiplex PCR. The sample comprises tens of thousands of clones, just over 90% of which are singletons, and approximately 0.8% rests with the top ten. The sequenced sample was PBMCs. This receptor was identified in a man aged 30 to 39 with colorectal cancer. The chain recombines TRBV7-2 with TRBJ1-2; perhaps TRBD1 as D (5 bases). CDR3 sequence (DNA): TGTGCCAGCTCAAGCAGAATGGGACCGAGGGGATATGGCTACACCTTC. It specifies CASSSRMGPRGYGYTF.